This T cell receptor beta chain was captured in a study of cytomegalovirus exposure and HLA in healthy donors (dated by TCRdb to the late 2010s). At the level of the whole study: An earlier analysis of some 500 of the donors reported 276 Gb of sequence data and 117 million unique TCR beta sequences from about 180 million T cells. Rather than drawing on any new phenotypic data, the later analysis identified candidate immune exposures from TCR beta sequences and the way those sequences occurred across donors. On average, around 240,000 unique TCR beta nucleotide sequences were sequenced per donor among a few hundred genotyped donors of the cohort, with around 19% of those sequences being non-productive. Several DR-DQ haplotypes were treated as single units for association and clustering because of strong linkage in the cohort. The study aimed to test whether cataloging public T cell receptors could reveal signatures of past pathogen exposure. A later genetic analysis took genome-wide SNP genotypes for 398 of the 666 donors and used that subset as a discovery cohort. To predict cytomegalovirus infection status, the study brought together high-throughput TCR immunosequencing, statistical association of individual TCRs with disease status, and machine learning. Both class I and class II loci were covered by HLA typing, at four-digit resolution. All discovery cohort repertoires had been generated on a single sequencing platform. Among the roughly 400 genotyped donors, around 81% belonged to the genetic ancestry cluster associated with self-reported Caucasian donors. A later analysis re-examined previously published TCR beta repertoires from about 700 donors and added high-resolution HLA genotyping to investigate patterns of TCR occurrence. Donor age, sex, ethnicity and CMV serostatus were collected together with the repertoire data. The study profiled the T cell repertoires of 666 subjects by immunosequencing and related them to cytomegalovirus serostatus. Besides the first cohort of roughly 660 subjects, a separate validation cohort made up of 95 to 150 different subjects was used. The number of donors typed differed by locus, with roughly 629-640 for A, B, C, DRB1 and DQB1, about 500 for DQA1, over 600 for DPA1, and under 490 for DPB1. An earlier analysis of approximately 630 of the donors applied high-throughput TCR beta sequencing to assess whether each TCR beta V gene segment acted as functional or pseudogenic. An early release that covered about 600 HLA-typed donors contained approximately 290 gigabases of sequencing data and 70 million to 100 million unique TCR sequences.

This clone was observed a few times. Its antigen is unknown. No clone much larger than this one lies a single base away; base qualities are absent. The paper as a whole reports these results and caveats: The classifier was reported to diagnose cytomegalovirus status with high specificity and sensitivity in both the original cohort and the validation cohort. According to a later analysis, most CMV-associated TCR beta chains appeared to be HLA-restricted, and the HLA associations seemed to be driven largely by CMV exposure. The earlier analysis of approximately 560 of the donors excluded some 15 rarely observed V segments, including chromosome 9 orphons, because counts were too low. Across donors, most TCR sequences were observed very rarely, whereas some public TCRs were present in many individuals. A total of about 180 TCR beta chains were listed by the study as associated with cytomegalovirus. A group of highly shared sequence variants was considered likely to be a technical artifact of the sequencing pipeline. Strong co-occurrence of HLA alleles, especially DR and DQ, made assigning TCR associations to individual alleles difficult. A later analysis found that TCR association rates varied across HLA loci, with DRB1 alleles showing the most associated TCRs and HLA-C alleles the fewest. A further reported finding was that TCR beta sequences accurately predicted the HLA-A and HLA-B alleles for most subjects in the first cohort. An earlier analysis of approximately 530 of the donors showed that most TCR beta V segments appeared in productive rearrangements either about 90% or about 30% of the time, which broadly matched IMGT annotations. Compared with equally common non-associated chains, HLA-associated TCR beta chains in a later analysis were more clonally expanded and had lower generation probabilities. In this cohort, only TCR beta chains were sequenced, and detectable features were limited by the absence of alpha or paired-chain data. In a later analysis, 16,951 TCR beta sequences were associated with specific HLA alleles at a false discovery rate of 0.05. The only immune exposure information available for the cohort was CMV serostatus. Several of the top co-occurrence clusters appeared to be linked to parvovirus B19, influenza, CMV and Epstein-Barr virus, according to a later analysis. A later genetic analysis associated a missense DCLRE1C variant with V-gene and J-gene trimming of TCR beta chains, and an independent cohort replicated the association. Because some donors lacked HLA typing at each locus, the association tests relied only on the typed subset. Correlated functional status among segregating V segments might be attributable to linkage disequilibrium, but an unknown experimental factor could not be ruled out. A later genetic analysis reported fewer N-insertions in productive TCRs among donors in an Asian-associated ancestry cluster than the roughly 640-donor mean. The presence/absence analyses assumed that sequencing depth was roughly uniform across donors, and that assumption may not be true. The authors suggested that the approach could potentially be generalized to other disease states and immunological phenotypes. Some IMGT-functional V segments, including TRBV6-2 and TRBV6-3, could not be told apart with the 87-base-pair reads, so those segments were excluded. Three of the identified cytomegalovirus-associated TCR beta chains were confirmed in vitro to be specific for cytomegalovirus antigens.

The cohort comprised under 700 healthy bone marrow donors. At the time of sampling, all cohort members were nominally healthy, though unrecorded immune exposures were likely present. The donor was CMV seropositive and belonged to the group of 250 to 350 seropositive cohort members. A peripheral blood sample was collected from each donor, and TCR beta sequencing was performed on peripheral blood mononuclear cells. Genomic DNA was extracted from the blood cell samples with the Qiagen DNeasy Blood Extraction Kit. Preparation of the library involved the immunoSEQ multiplex PCR assay. A mixture of 60 forward primers for TCR Vbeta segments and 13 reverse primers for TCR Jbeta segments was used in the multiplex PCR. The CDR3 region of rearranged TCR beta genes was amplified from genomic DNA by a multiplex PCR assay. The amplified TCR beta libraries were sequenced on the Illumina HiSeq System as 87-base-pair reads. Under the source paper's analysis protocol: A later analysis tallied tens of millions of unique TCR beta chains across the 700 or so repertoires, and approximately 9.9 million of those chains were shared by two or more donors. A nearest-neighbor algorithm error-corrected the raw reads and collapsed the reads into unique sequences, merging closely related sequences to remove PCR and sequencing errors. V, D and J gene segments were assigned by aligning CDR3 sequences to IMGT reference sequences. For a sequence to be retained, a match of at least six nucleotides was required to both a V gene segment and a J gene segment. Rearrangements were classified as productive when the CDR3 lacked stop codons and remained in frame with V and J, and all other rearrangements were classified as non-productive. Following IMGT convention, CDR3 was defined as the stretch from the second conserved V-encoded cysteine to the conserved J-encoded phenylalanine. In an earlier analysis of approximately 500 of the donors, sequences lacking an unambiguous match to a single V gene segment were excluded. In an earlier analysis of several hundred of the donors, a V segment was called functional when productive rearrangements were above 56.7%, and segregating when the standard deviation between donors exceeded 5%. A statistical classification framework was developed to diagnose cytomegalovirus status using the catalog of TCR beta chain sequences. In a later analysis, TCR nucleotide sequences were compared against IMGT/GENE-DB human TR gene sequences so that V and J genes could be assigned. In a later analysis, CDR3 sequences and most-parsimonious VDJ recombination scenarios were assigned using the TCRdist pipeline. In a later analysis, every TCR beta chain was defined by the combination of its CDR3 amino acid sequence and its V-gene family, and reads without a unique V-gene family were dropped. A later analysis removed 500 to 600 highly shared, low-generation-probability nucleotide sequences to deal with suspected cross-contamination and a sequencing artifact. For each public chain, a later analysis derived a clonal expansion index from normalized ranks of inferred template counts within each repertoire. A later analysis computed generation probabilities with a VDJ recombination model fitted to out-of-frame rearrangements, and checked the results against IGoR. Hypergeometric tests were used in a later analysis to score TCR-TCR, TCR-HLA and TCR-CMV co-occurrence, with a repertoire-size bias correction applied to the TCR pairs. False discovery rates were estimated in a later analysis by permuting HLA or CMV assignments 20 times. In a later analysis, co-occurring TCRs were grouped using DBSCAN, with TCRdist sequence similarity added in when clustering inside HLA-allele-positive subsets. Repertoires with fewer than 30,000 or more than 120,000 public chains, plus five repertoires with anomalous nucleotide sharing, were excluded from co-occurrence clustering. TCRdb holds this immuneACCESS table with in-frame rearrangements only. Some clones are missing; in checked studies, unresolved V genes explain under half, and the rest has no known cause. Clone size and V and J calls were adopted from that table, with D and trimming inferred from the DNA. This sample gives about 160,000 clones in total; around 80% of them show up just once. The ten most abundant clones make up roughly 6.3% of the sample.

Per the germline V gene (reference sequence), MNHEY is the CDR1 and SMNVEV is the CDR2. Trimming removed 1 base from V and 3 bases from J; the gene matches leave 1 base unexplained. The CDR3 sequence holds 14 residues, the cysteine and phenylalanine included. Only the CDR3 region is kept as DNA, spanning 42 bases read in frame from base 1. What was sequenced was PBMCs. Recombination linked TRBV27 to TRBJ2-7; 9 bases in the junction line up with TRBD1. The clonotype originates from a male donor in good health and CMV-seropositive. The nucleotide sequence is given as TGTGCCAGCAGTTTATTGGGACAGGGCTACGAGCAGTACTTC. Its amino acids are CASSLLGQGYEQYF.